A single sample is the source of the 19 T cell receptor beta chains below, sequenced in a study of brain metastases from non-small cell lung cancer. Only in-frame clones appear in the TCRdb table, and some are missing; sequencing was by immunoSEQ multiplex PCR. The sample consists of about 6,000 clones, roughly 80% of them appearing once. Sequenced input: primary lung tumor tissue. These receptors originate from a donor over 35 with non-small cell lung cancer.

The chain carries TRBV28 and TRBJ1-2; TRBD1 aligns across 11 bases. The CDR3 has 14 residues. Germline assignment: CDR1 MDHEN and CDR2 SYDVKM. V gave up 4 bases and J gave up 7 bases; unmatched junction bases: 5. The CDR3 DNA follows: TGTGCCAGCAGTTCCGGGACAGGGGGACGTGGCTACACCTTC. This translates into CASSSGTGGRGYTF.

This clone was seen just once. The chain joins TRBV28 to TRBJ2-7; D not certain. Trimming cost V 3 bases and J 0 bases, with 6 bases left between them. The CDR3 consists of 13 residues. The V gene's germline CDR1 is MDHEN and CDR2 SYDVKM. The CDR3 sequence: CASSLSNSYEQYF. CDR3 bases: TGTGCCAGCAGTTTGTCCAACTCCTACGAGCAGTACTTC.

The chain has TRBV9 and TRBJ2-5, with D uncertain. Germline CDR1 is SGDLS and CDR2 is YYNGEE. The CDR3 sequence is 13 residues long. V lost 0 bases and J lost 5, with 8 bases in between. CDR3 nucleotides: TGTGCCAGCAGCGTAGGGCCAAGGGAGACCCAGTACTTC. As protein: CASSVGPRETQYF.

By sample fraction, this clone is medium-sized. The rearrangement joins TRBV9 to TRBJ2-1, with unresolved D. V lost 0 bases, J lost 9 bases, and 7 bases lay in between. Germline V gene sequence: CDR1 SGDLS, CDR2 YYNGEE. The CDR3 is made up of 12 amino acids. The CDR3 bases are TGTGCCAGCAGCGTAGCCACTGGTGAGCAGTTCTTC. Amino acids: CASSVATGEQFF.

Written as DNA, the CDR3 is TGTGCCAGCAGATCGGCTGCGTCTACACCCTACGAGCAGTACTTC. This gives the protein CASRSAASTPYEQYF. The V call is TRBV6-5, the J call TRBJ2-7; D uncertain. V dropped 6 bases and J dropped 2 bases, with 17 bases sitting between them. The CDR3 has 15 amino acids. Germline V gives CDR1 MNHEY, CDR2 SVGAGI.

In this sample, this clone turned up once. J is TRBJ1-5 and V is TRBV7-8; weak D call: TRBD1 (6 bases). Trimming removed 5 bases at V and 9 bases at J, with 14 bases between. Germline V gives CDR1 SGHVS, CDR2 FQNEAQ. This CDR3 has 13 residues. The chain's CDR3 is CASSLQGSGPQHF. As DNA, the CDR3 is TGTGCCAGCAGCCTACAGGGTTCTGGGCCCCAGCATTTT. Full variable domain (remainder filled in from reference TRBV7-8 and TRBJ1-5): GAGVSQSPRYKVAKRGQDVALRCDPISGHVSLFWYQQALGQGPEFLTYFQNEAQLDKSGLPSDRFFAERPEGSVSTLKIQRTQQEDSAVYLCASSLQGSGPQHFGDGTRLSIL.

The gene calls are TRBV12-3 or TRBV12-4 and TRBJ1-5, with unresolved D. The CDR3 is 13 residues long. V was cut by 6 bases and J by 3 bases, with 9 bases left in between. This CDR3 is CASRHSSNQPQHF. CDR3 coding DNA: TGTGCCAGCAGGCACAGTTCCAATCAGCCCCAGCATTTT.

The chain is built from TRBV5-4 and TRBJ1-2; D is undetermined. V dropped 4 bases and J dropped 2 bases, with 9 bases sitting between them. Per germline, CDR1 SGHNT and CDR2 YYREEE (reference sequence). The length of the CDR3 is 13 residues. The CDR3 loop reads CASSRRANYGYTF. The CDR3 nucleotides read TGTGCCAGCAGCCGCCGGGCCAACTATGGCTACACCTTC.

V usage is TRBV15 and J usage is TRBJ1-4; D perhaps matches TRBD1 (5 bases). V was clipped by 6 bases and J by 1 base, with 12 bases between them. The CDR3 extends over 15 amino acids. Germline V gives CDR1 LNHNV, CDR2 YYDKDF (reference sequence). The CDR3 nucleotides read TGTGCCACCAGTTTACGGGGGTTAACTAATGAAAAACTGTTTTTT. It codes for CATSLRGLTNEKLFF.

This clone was found a few times. The chain carries TRBV4-2 and TRBJ2-3; no firm D call. The CDR3 runs to 16 residues. Trimming pared 0 bases from V and 0 bases from J, leaving 10 bases between. From germline, CDR1 is LGHNA and CDR2 YNFKEQ. CDR3 sequence (DNA): TGTGCCAGCAGCCAAGATCGCGGCGGTAGCACAGATACGCAGTATTTT. The encoded protein is CASSQDRGGSTDTQYF.

The chain carries TRBV10-3 and TRBJ2-1; TRBD2 matches 10 bases. The J segment lost 2 bases and the V segment lost 7 bases, leaving 17 bases of the junction unmatched. Germline V CDR1 and CDR2: ENHRY, SYGVKD. The CDR3 has 19 amino acids. DNA for the CDR3: TGTGCCATCACCCCGGGAGGACTAGCGGCTTCCCACGCCTACAATGAGCAGTTCTTC. Translated: CAITPGGLAASHAYNEQFF.

The chain recombines TRBV20-1 with TRBJ1-1; possibly TRBD1 for D (5 bases). The length of the CDR3 is 11 residues. Looked up from germline, CDR1 is DFQATT and CDR2 is SNEGSKA (reference sequence). CDR3 protein: CRFGGNTEAFF. CDR3 nucleotides: TGCAGGTTCGGGGGGAACACTGAAGCTTTCTTT.

The genes are TRBV6-5 and TRBJ1-5; D unclear. There are 15 residues in the CDR3. Trimming took off 6 bases at V and 2 bases at J, with 14 bases between the two ends. From germline, CDR1 is MNHEY and CDR2 SVGAGI. The CDR3 is CASRGSLQGNQPQHF. DNA of the CDR3: TGTGCCAGCAGGGGCAGCCTCCAGGGCAATCAGCCCCAGCATTTT.

The rearrangement uses TRBV28 and TRBJ1-1; no reliable D call. The CDR3 covers 14 residues. With 5 bases removed from V and 8 bases from J, the gap between germline ends came to 18 bases. Germline V gene sequence: CDR1 MDHEN, CDR2 SYDVKM. The CDR3 sequence is CASSPTAWGSEAFF. The DNA for the CDR3 is TGTGCCAGCAGTCCTACGGCATGGGGTAGCGAAGCTTTCTTT.

The rearrangement joins TRBV5-1 to TRBJ1-4; D possibly corresponds to TRBD1 (6 bases). CDR1 SGHRS and CDR2 YFSETQ come from the germline V gene. The V end was cut by 0 bases, the J end by 7 bases, with 13 bases between. This CDR3 comprises 15 residues. The CDR3 region is CASSLAGGLSEKLFF. In DNA, the CDR3 is TGCGCCAGCAGCTTGGCCGGGGGGCTCAGTGAAAAACTGTTTTTT.

V usage is TRBV30 and J usage is TRBJ2-3, with D unclear. The V and J ends lost 4 bases and 4 bases respectively, with 12 bases between them. The CDR3 has 13 residues. Per the germline V gene, CDR1 is GTSNPN and CDR2 is SVGIG (reference sequence). The CDR3 loop is CAWTGFRADTQYF. CDR3 coding DNA: TGTGCCTGGACTGGTTTCCGGGCAGATACGCAGTATTTT. Complete variable domain (other parts from reference TRBV30 and TRBJ2-3): SQTIHQWPATLVQPVGSPLSLECTVEGTSNPNLYWYRQAAGRGLQLLFYSVGIGQISSEVPQNLSASRPQDRQFILSSKKLLLSDSGFYLCAWTGFRADTQYFGPGTRLTVL.

The chain is built from TRBV27 and TRBJ2-2; D possibly uses TRBD1 or TRBD2 (5 bases each). CDR3 length: 18 residues. Trimming left V 5 bases short and J 0 bases short, with 19 bases between. The germline CDR1 and CDR2 sequences are MNHEY and SMNVEV (reference sequence). This chain's CDR3 is CASSRTPTGGPNTGELFF. The CDR3 nucleotides are TGTGCCAGCAGTCGGACCCCCACAGGAGGACCGAACACCGGGGAGCTGTTTTTT.

The gene calls are TRBV28 and TRBJ1-1, with D unresolved. The CDR3 totals 14 residues. In germline, CDR1 is MDHEN, CDR2 SYDVKM. V was trimmed by 3 bases and J by 1 base, leaving 9 bases between them. The CDR3 is CASSFAGSNTEAFF. In DNA form, the CDR3 reads TGTGCCAGCAGTTTCGCTGGCTCGAACACTGAAGCTTTCTTT.

J is TRBJ2-1 and V is TRBV12-5; no clear D gene. Germline V gene data show CDR1 as LGHNT and CDR2 as FRNRAP. This CDR3 region has 12 residues. Trimming removed 0 bases at V and 9 bases at J, with 6 bases between. The CDR3 loop reads CASGLVAVEQFF. The CDR3 DNA is TGTGCTAGTGGTTTGGTCGCGGTTGAGCAGTTCTTC.